The source of this TCR beta chain is a study of T cells in Graves' hyperthyroidism and ophthalmopathy. Study results and limitations: The authors' 13 V-J model separated ophthalmopathy from stable hyperthyroidism.

Newly diagnosed patients aged 18 to 65 had hyperthyroidism of under 2 months' duration. Blood from later-ophthalmopathy patients was taken at first hyperthyroidism diagnosis. This clonotype was seen ten or more times. What it recognizes is unknown. Unmatched junction bases numbered 12, after V lost 2 bases and J lost 1 base. In germline, CDR1 is GTSNPN, CDR2 SVGIG (reference sequence). CDR3 size: 17 residues. What was amplified from RNA transcripts were TCR beta CDR3 regions. With the HTBI primer set, the TCR CDR3 went through a first round of RT-PCR. A single record per CDR3 protein comes from TCRdb applying MiXCR to the multiplex PCR reads. In the table there are some 150,000 distinct CDR3 sequences, about 20% of which are singletons.

The chain carries TRBV30 and TRBJ2-3; 7 nucleotides align to TRBD2. The TCR comes from a woman between 45 and 60 years old with Graves' hyperthyroidism that later progressed to Graves' ophthalmopathy. The sequenced material came from blood. CDR3 in DNA: TGTGCCTGGAGTAGAACGAGCCGAGGACTAGGCACAGATACGCAGTATTTT. The encoded protein is CAWSRTSRGLGTDTQYF.